The 5 T cell receptor beta chains presented below share a single source sample, sequenced in a study of cytomegalovirus exposure and HLA in healthy donors. Primers: 60 Vbeta forward and 13 Jbeta reverse. Assay: immunoSEQ multiplex PCR; the TCRdb copy retains only in-frame clones and omits some. This table holds approximately 140,000 clones, around three quarters found once. The specimen was PBMCs. These receptors originate from a woman between 45 and 65 years old in good health and CMV-seronegative.

This rearrangement joins TRBV28 to TRBJ1-5, with a weak D call TRBD1 (6 bases). The CDR3 has 13 residues. Trimming left V 4 bases short and J 9 bases short, with 13 bases between. From germline, CDR1 is MDHEN and CDR2 SYDVKM. The CDR3 loop reads CASSSTGERPQHF. In DNA form, the CDR3 reads TGTGCCAGCAGTTCGACAGGAGAACGGCCCCAGCATTTT.

This chain links TRBV4-3 with TRBJ1-4; TRBD1 agrees at 8 bases. Germline lookup yields CDR1 LGHNA and CDR2 YSLEER. CDR3 length: 18 amino acids. Trimming at V came to 0 bases and at J to 4 bases, leaving 10 bases not matched to a gene. CDR3 sequence reads: CASSQEARGRGDNEKLFF. The CDR3 DNA sequence: TGCGCCAGCAGCCAAGAGGCCAGGGGGCGTGGAGATAATGAAAAACTGTTTTTT.

This chain connects TRBV6-6 to TRBJ2-7, with TRBD1 matching 7 bases. The CDR3 spans 15 residues. The V segment lost 8 bases and the J segment 3 bases; nucleotides outside the gene matches: 13. Germline V gives CDR1 MNHNY, CDR2 SVGAGI (reference sequence). The CDR3 DNA reads TGTGCCAGCTTTAGGGGTGGGCCAGGGGGCTACGAGCAGTACTTC. Translating it yields CASFRGGPGGYEQYF.

The chain is built from TRBV10-3 and TRBJ1-1, with TRBD1 matching 8 bases. After removal of 3 bases from V and 0 bases from J, the junction contained 6 bases not matched to a gene. The germline gives CDR1 ENHRY, CDR2 SYGVKD. The CDR3 is 16 amino acids. The CDR3 loop reads CAISDPPTGVNTEAFF. The CDR3 bases are TGTGCCATCAGTGATCCCCCGACAGGGGTGAACACTGAAGCTTTCTTT.

This clone was picked up one time. One end of the junction varies from germline; a read error may be responsible. The V and J genes are TRBV7-7 and TRBJ2-5; 12 bases agree with TRBD2. CDR1 and CDR2 (germline): SSHAT, FNYEAQ (reference sequence). This CDR3 has 16 residues. CDR3: CASSSLPGLAGETQYF. CDR3 in DNA: TGTGCTAGCAGCTCTCTGCCGGGACTAGCGGGAGAGACCCAGTACTTC.